This T cell receptor beta chain was captured in a study of identifying expanded T cells in peripheral blood. As concerns this clone: Antigen: not known.

Study results and limitations: Variance in clone template counts between roughly two-week samples significantly increased with total template count across all healthy donors. Differentially abundant clones: about 1.2 between replicates, around 16 at around 2 weeks, under 25 at four.

Method: immunoSEQ multiplex PCR; TCRdb's copy keeps in-frame clones and lacks some. Among about 100,000 clones, over 75% were seen once, and the ten largest hold 4.5% to 6.5%. The CDR3 extends over 15 amino acids. The germline gives CDR1 SQVTM, CDR2 ANQGSEA. The V and J ends lost 2 bases and 5 bases, in that order; junction bases with no gene match: 11. Collection occurred without any documented infections or immune events in donors. The chain carries TRBV29-1 and TRBJ2-5; 7 bases agree with TRBD2. The sample was blood. This clonotype originated in a person aged 18 to 69 in good health. The CDR3 loop is CSVEISELASETQYF. The CDR3 DNA reads TGCAGCGTTGAAATAAGCGAACTAGCGTCGGAGACCCAGTACTTC. The full variable domain, rest sourced from reference TRBV29-1 and TRBJ2-5, is SAVISQKPSRDICQRGTSLTIQCQVDSQVTMMFWYRQQPGQSLTLIATANQGSEATYESGFVIDKFPISRPNLTFSTLTVSNMSPEDSSIYLCSVEISELASETQYFGPGTRLLVL.